This is a list of T cell receptor beta chains from one sample in a study of T-cell memory formation after mild COVID-19. MiXCR, applied by TCRdb to the 5' RACE reads, yields one record per CDR3 protein. The repertoire consists of more than 400,000 distinct CDR3 sequences, with around a sixth occurring once and the leading ten covering roughly 12%. The source material was PBMCs or a T cell subset sorted from them (not recorded which). All receptors come from an adult woman who had mild COVID-19 (a few samples of this study predate the infection). Cell type and time point are not known. The CDR3 runs from the conserved cysteine through the conserved F or W.

j_gene: TRBJ1-1; v_gene: TRBV5-5; CDR3aa: CASTPVAGNTEAFF
j_gene: TRBJ2-7; v_gene: TRBV7-6; CDR3aa: CASRLEDSPSYEQYF
j_gene: TRBJ2-5; v_gene: TRBV12-3/TRBV12-4; CDR3aa: CASTRDYTRETQYF
j_gene: TRBJ2-3; v_gene: TRBV27; CDR3aa: CASSLGLPPTDTQYF
j_gene: TRBJ1-5; v_gene: TRBV6-6; CDR3aa: CASSSSTGSQHF
j_gene: TRBJ2-7; v_gene: TRBV4-2; CDR3aa: CASSEGQGTYEQYF
j_gene: TRBJ2-3; v_gene: TRBV5-6; CDR3aa: CASSLVARRTDTQYF
j_gene: TRBJ2-1; v_gene: TRBV4-1; CDR3aa: CASSREGLAGINEQFF
j_gene: TRBJ1-6; v_gene: TRBV6-1; CDR3aa: CASIFGTGLNSPLHF
j_gene: TRBJ2-2; v_gene: TRBV6-1; CDR3aa: CACATSGNTGELFF
j_gene: TRBJ2-3; v_gene: TRBV5-1; CDR3aa: CASSPDADTQYF
j_gene: TRBJ2-3; v_gene: TRBV12-3/TRBV12-4; CDR3aa: CASTLGASTDTQYF
j_gene: TRBJ1-2; v_gene: TRBV18; CDR3aa: CASSPRFPGQGDYGYTF
j_gene: TRBJ2-3; v_gene: TRBV5-1; CDR3aa: CASSRSTGTPTSTDTQYF
j_gene: TRBJ2-1; v_gene: TRBV7-6; CDR3aa: CASSLALGLAGGFEQFF
j_gene: TRBJ2-2; v_gene: TRBV7-7; CDR3aa: CASSLLTSGMTRDTGELFF
j_gene: TRBJ2-7; v_gene: TRBV4-1; CDR3aa: CASSQQARGDYEQYF
j_gene: TRBJ2-4; v_gene: TRBV12-5; CDR3aa: CASGLIPSGAKNIQYF
j_gene: TRBJ2-1; v_gene: TRBV7-3; CDR3aa: CASSRNSVGREQFF
j_gene: TRBJ2-7; v_gene: TRBV14; CDR3aa: CASSPQDHAYEQYF